The sequence of this T cell receptor (beta chain) was determined in a study of T cell repertoires in cytomegalovirus infection. Study-wide context: Peptides in the study included HLA-C-restricted and HLA-B-restricted CMV epitopes. It was the public TCR beta signatures that indicated both CMV infection and matching HLA type. Study-level findings and limits: CMV-specific HLA-C-restricted TCR beta clonotypes dominated the ex vivo response. Carriers of CMV plus the relevant HLA were identified by cumulative public TCR beta family frequency.

The table lists this clonotype with many counts. The antigen is undetermined. Using its own MiXCR run on the reads, TCRdb lists one record per CDR3 protein. The data show 900,000 to 950,000 distinct CDR3 sequences, with 31% seen just once and more than 13% held by the top ten. Per germline, CDR1 MNHNS and CDR2 SASEGT. Losses at the gene ends were 3 bases for V and 0 bases for J; bases not matched to a gene: 10. The length of the CDR3 is 18 residues. This TCR was recovered from a human donor in good health (CMV status not recorded). Some clones in this sample may be carry-over from other donors' samples. The chain uses TRBV6-1 and TRBJ2-1, with 8 bases that match TRBD1. The material was cultured CD8+ T cells from PBMCs, obtained from culture after CMV antigen stimulation. The CDR3 coding sequence is TGTGCCAGCAGTGATGAGCCCCTAACAGGGGGCTCCTACAATGAGCAGTTCTTC. Translation: CASSDEPLTGGSYNEQFF.